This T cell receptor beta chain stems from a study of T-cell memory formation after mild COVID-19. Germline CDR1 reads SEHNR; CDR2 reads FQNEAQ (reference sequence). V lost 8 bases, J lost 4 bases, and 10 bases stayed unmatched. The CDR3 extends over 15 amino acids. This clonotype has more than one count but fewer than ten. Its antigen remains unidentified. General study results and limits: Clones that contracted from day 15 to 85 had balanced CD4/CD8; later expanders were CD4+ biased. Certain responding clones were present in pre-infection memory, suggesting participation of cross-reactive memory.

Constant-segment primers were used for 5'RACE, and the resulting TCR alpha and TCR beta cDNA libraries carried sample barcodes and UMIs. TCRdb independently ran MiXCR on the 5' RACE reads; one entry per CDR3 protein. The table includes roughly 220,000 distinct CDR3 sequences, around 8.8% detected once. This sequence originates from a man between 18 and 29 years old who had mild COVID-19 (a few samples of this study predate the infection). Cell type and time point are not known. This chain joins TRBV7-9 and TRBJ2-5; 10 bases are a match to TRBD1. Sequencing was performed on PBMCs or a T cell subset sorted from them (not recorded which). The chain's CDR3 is CASGQGTGARETQYF. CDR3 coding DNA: TGTGCCAGCGGACAGGGGACAGGGGCGAGAGAGACCCAGTACTTC.